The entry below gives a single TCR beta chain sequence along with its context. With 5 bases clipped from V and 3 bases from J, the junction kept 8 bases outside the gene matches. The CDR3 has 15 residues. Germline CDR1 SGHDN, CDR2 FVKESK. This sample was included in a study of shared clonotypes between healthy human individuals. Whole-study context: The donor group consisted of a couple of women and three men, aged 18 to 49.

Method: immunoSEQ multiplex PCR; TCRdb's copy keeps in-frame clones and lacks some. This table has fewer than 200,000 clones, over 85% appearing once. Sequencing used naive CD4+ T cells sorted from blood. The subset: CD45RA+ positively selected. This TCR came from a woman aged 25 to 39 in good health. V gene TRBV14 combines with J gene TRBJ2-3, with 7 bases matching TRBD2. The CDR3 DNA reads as TGTGCCAGCAGCGCCTTTAGCGGGTGGACAGATACGCAGTATTTT. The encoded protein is CASSAFSGWTDTQYF.